This note documents a single T cell receptor beta chain sequence. Other DNA sequences in the sample encode the same CDR3. These data belong to a study of shared clonotypes between healthy human individuals. TCRdb's table, derived via immunoSEQ multiplex PCR, lists solely in-frame clones and lacks some. The sample consists of 2 million to 2.5 million clones, around 95% of them appearing once. The sample taken for sequencing was naive CD4+ T cells sorted from blood. Stated subset: CD45RA+ positively selected. This TCR was recovered from a man between 18 and 29 years old in good health.

The CDR3 nucleotides are TGTGCCAGCTCACCACGCGACAGGGGCCTTTACGAGCAGTACTTC. Translated: CASSPRDRGLYEQYF. The chain is built from TRBV18 and TRBJ2-7; 8 bases map to TRBD1. V was clipped by 1 base and J by 4 bases; unmatched bases: 6. The germline gives CDR1 KGHSH, CDR2 LQKENI. This CDR3 spans 15 amino acids.